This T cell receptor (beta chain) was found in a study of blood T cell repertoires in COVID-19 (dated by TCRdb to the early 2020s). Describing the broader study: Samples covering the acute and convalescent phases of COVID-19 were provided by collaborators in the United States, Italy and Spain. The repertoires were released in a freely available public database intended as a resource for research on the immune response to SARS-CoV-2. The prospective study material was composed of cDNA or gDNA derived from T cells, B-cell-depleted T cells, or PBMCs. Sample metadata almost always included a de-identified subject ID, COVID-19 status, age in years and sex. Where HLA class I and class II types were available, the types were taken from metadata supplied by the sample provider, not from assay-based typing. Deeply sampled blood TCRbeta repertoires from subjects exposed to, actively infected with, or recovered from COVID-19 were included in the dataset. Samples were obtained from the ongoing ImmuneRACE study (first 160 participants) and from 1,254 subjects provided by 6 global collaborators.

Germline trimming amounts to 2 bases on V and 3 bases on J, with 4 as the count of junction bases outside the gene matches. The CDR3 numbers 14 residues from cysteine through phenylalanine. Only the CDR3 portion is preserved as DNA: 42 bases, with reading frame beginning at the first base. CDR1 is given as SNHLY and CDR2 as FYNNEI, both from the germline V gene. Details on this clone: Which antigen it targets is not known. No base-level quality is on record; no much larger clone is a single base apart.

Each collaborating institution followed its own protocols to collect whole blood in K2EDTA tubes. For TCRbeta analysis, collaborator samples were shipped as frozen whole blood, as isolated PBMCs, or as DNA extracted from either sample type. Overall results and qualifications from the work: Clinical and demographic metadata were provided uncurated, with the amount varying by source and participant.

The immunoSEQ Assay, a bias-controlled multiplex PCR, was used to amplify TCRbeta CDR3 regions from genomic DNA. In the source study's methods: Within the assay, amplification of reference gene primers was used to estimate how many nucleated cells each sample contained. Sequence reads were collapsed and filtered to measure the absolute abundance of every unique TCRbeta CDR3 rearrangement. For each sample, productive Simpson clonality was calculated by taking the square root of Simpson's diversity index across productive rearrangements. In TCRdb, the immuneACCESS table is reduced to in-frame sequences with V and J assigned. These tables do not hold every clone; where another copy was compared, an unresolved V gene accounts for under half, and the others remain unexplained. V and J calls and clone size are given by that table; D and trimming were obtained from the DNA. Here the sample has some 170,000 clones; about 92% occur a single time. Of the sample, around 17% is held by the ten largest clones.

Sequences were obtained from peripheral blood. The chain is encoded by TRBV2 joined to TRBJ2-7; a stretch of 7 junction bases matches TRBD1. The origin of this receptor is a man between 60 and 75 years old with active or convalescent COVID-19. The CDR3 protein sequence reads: CASSERQGVYEQYF. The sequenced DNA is TGTGCCAGCAGTGAACGTCAGGGGGTCTACGAGCAGTACTTC. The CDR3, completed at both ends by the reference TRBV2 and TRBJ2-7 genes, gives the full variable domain EPEVTQTPSHQVTQMGQEVILRCVPISNHLYFYWYRQILGQKVEFLVSFYNNEISEKSEIFDDQFSVERPDGSNFTLKIRSTKLEDSAMYFCASSERQGVYEQYFGPGTRLTVT.